This T cell receptor beta chain was recorded in a study of blood T cell repertoires in COVID-19. Whole-study context: The analysed material was cDNA or gDNA that came from T cells, B-cell-depleted T cells, or PBMCs.

Generated by immunoSEQ multiplex PCR, the TCRdb table keeps only in-frame clones and is missing some. The table shows about 300,000 clones, with more than 70% occurring only once. V was shortened by 2 bases and J by 4 bases, with 28 bases between the two germline ends. CDR3 length: 20 amino acids. From germline, CDR1 is MDHEN and CDR2 SYDVKM. The rearrangement links TRBV28 to TRBJ2-3; a possible D gene is TRBD2 (5 bases). Sequencing used peripheral blood. This clonotype was sampled from a woman in her 50s with acute or convalescent COVID-19. This CDR3 reads CASSLRFGKRESESADTQYF. In DNA form, the CDR3 reads TGTGCCAGCAGTTTAAGGTTCGGGAAAAGGGAGAGCGAGAGTGCAGATACGCAGTATTTT.